The clone carrying this T cell receptor (beta chain) has a handful of counts. Its antigen is currently unknown. Trimming took 5 bases from V and 6 from J, leaving 13 bases between them. This CDR3 comprises 14 residues. Germline V gene lookup returns CDR1 SGHTA and CDR2 FQGNSA. Semi-nested PCR with Nested Universal Primer A followed constant-region reverse priming of full-length variable regions. TCRdb independently ran MiXCR on the 5' RACE reads; one entry per CDR3 protein. The sample carries over 55,000 distinct CDR3 sequences, 25% to 35% recorded once. Notes on the study in general: In terms of TCR gene usage, tumor memory CD4+ T cells clustered together with blood and lymph node memory CD4+ cells, as well as with lymph node naive CD4+ cells. Tumor-infiltrating Treg TCR alpha and beta sequences overlapped most with tumor naive CD4+ T cells, then blood naive. The larger-cohort validation was restricted to a single TCR beta V-J rearrangement rather than whole repertoires.

This TCR came from a female donor with breast cancer. This chain links TRBV7-2 with TRBJ2-2; D tentatively fits TRBD1 or TRBD2 (7 bases each). Sample: tumor-infiltrating memory CD4+ T cells sorted from the breast tumor. Noted subset: memory CD4+ T cells, CD4+CD45RO+CD25-. The CDR3 protein is CASSRRGGAGELFF. The CDR3 DNA is TGTGCCAGCAGCCGCAGGGGGGGGGCCGGGGAGCTGTTTTTT.